This T cell receptor (beta chain) was profiled in a study of neoadjuvant anti-PD-1 for oral cavity cancer (dated by TCRdb to about 2021). Broadly, across the study: Patients mostly received three to four biweekly doses of nivolumab at 3 mg/kg before curative-intent surgical resection. Patients without progression received a fourth nivolumab dose around day 43 and underwent definitive surgical resection on days 50-56. Under RECIST 1.1, patients with complete response, partial response or stable disease were classed as responders, and patients with progression were classed as non-responders. There were more than 10 patients in the parent correlative cohort, and the response rate was 33%.

As to this clone: Its target antigen remains unknown. There are no base qualities to consult, and no much larger clone falls within one base.

Results and caveats for the whole study, not just this receptor: Higher pretreatment blood Treg/Th17 ratios correlated with higher pretreatment blood TCRbeta clonality and lower post-treatment tumor TCRbeta clonality. After neoadjuvant nivolumab, T cell clonality (Gini index) in PBMCs was significantly higher in non-responders than in responders. The TCR analyses had only a few patients in each response group, and the authors called for validation in larger cohorts.

V is cut by 0 bases and J by 4 bases, and the space between the germline ends is 13 bases. The CDR1 and CDR2 encoded by the germline V gene are MGHRA and YSYEKL. The CDR3 covers 17 residues, taking in both the cysteine and the phenylalanine. The only DNA kept is the CDR3, 51 bases in frame from the first base. The sample's time point label, in plain terms: before neoadjuvant nivolumab. None of the patients had received prior systemic or radiation treatment, and all were newly diagnosed with stage II-IVA oral cavity squamous cell carcinoma. The cohort consisted of patients with HPV-negative, locally advanced oral cavity squamous cell carcinoma. Peripheral blood mononuclear cells were analyzed directly, without maintenance or expansion in culture. The samples were drawn from a longitudinal correlative study tied to a single-arm phase II trial testing neoadjuvant nivolumab in oral cavity squamous cell carcinoma. Genomic DNA-based TCRbeta sequencing was performed on subject-matched pre- and post-treatment PBMCs and tumors from three responders and three non-responders. Peripheral blood mononuclear cells were drawn once before nivolumab treatment and a second time after treatment, when surgery took place. Genomic DNA was isolated from PBMCs using the Maxwell RSC DNA from Cells kit.

For deep sequencing, each PBMC sample was run in six replicates, with libraries mostly built from 450 to 550 ng of input genomic DNA. The immunoSEQ hsTCRbeta kit was used to prepare TCRbeta libraries, following the manufacturer's instructions. An Illumina NovaSeq 6000 S4 flow cell was used to sequence the final libraries, which had first been combined to 3 nM. The source study handled its data this way. The immunoSEQ Analyzer was used for raw data preprocessing and quality control. The analysis was restricted to productive rearrangements, with each unique CDR3 amino acid sequence defining a clonotype. Using the R package tcR, the researchers computed the Gini-Simpson index as their estimate of repertoire clonality. Student's t test was used to compare Gini indices, and Pearson correlation was used to assess associations with tumor size change. TCRdb stores this immuneACCESS table with in-frame sequences only. Part of the clones is absent; in the studies checked, under half of the shortfall reflects unresolved V genes, and no reason is known for the rest. That table gives V, J and clone size, and the DNA gave D and trimming. The sample data list around 60,000 clones, and approximately 80% of these were observed just once. The ten biggest clones cover just over 2.5% of the sample.

The V gene is TRBV4-1 and the J gene is TRBJ2-6; the D gene assignment is ambiguous. This material consisted of PBMCs, taken before nivolumab (anti-PD-1) treatment. This TCR was sampled from a person aged 35-80 years with oral cavity squamous cell carcinoma. The CDR3 amino acid sequence is: CASSQDGVFGGANVLTF. The nucleotides read TGCGCCAGCAGCCAAGATGGGGTGTTCGGAGGGGCCAACGTCCTGACTTTC.